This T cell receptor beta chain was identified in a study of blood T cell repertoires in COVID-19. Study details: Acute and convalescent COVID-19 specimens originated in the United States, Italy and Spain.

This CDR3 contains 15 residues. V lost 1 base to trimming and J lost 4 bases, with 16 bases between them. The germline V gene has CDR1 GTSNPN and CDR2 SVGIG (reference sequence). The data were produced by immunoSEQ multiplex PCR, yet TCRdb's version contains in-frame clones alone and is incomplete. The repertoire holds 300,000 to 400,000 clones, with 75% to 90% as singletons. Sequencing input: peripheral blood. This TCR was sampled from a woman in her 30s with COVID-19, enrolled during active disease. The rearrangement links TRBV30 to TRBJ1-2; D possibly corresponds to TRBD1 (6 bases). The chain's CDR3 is CAWSATGKGPYGYTF. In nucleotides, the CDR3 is TGTGCCTGGAGTGCAACAGGGAAAGGCCCCTATGGCTACACCTTC.